Each of the 21 T cell receptor beta chains below was sequenced from the same sample in a study of blood T cell repertoires in COVID-19. Using immunoSEQ multiplex PCR, the repertoire was profiled, and TCRdb retains in-frame clones only, with some absent. The sample holds over 90,000 clones; 89% are singletons and the top ten take around 3.4%. The specimen was peripheral blood. These receptors all come from an older woman with acute or convalescent COVID-19.

The J gene is TRBJ2-1, the V gene TRBV7-3; 12 bases map to TRBD2. The ends lost 4 bases at V and 9 bases at J; junction bases unmatched: 16. The CDR3 covers 18 residues. Germline CDR1 is SGHTA and CDR2 is FQGTGA. CDR3 amino acids: CASSSQGGVGLAGTEQFF. The DNA for the CDR3 is TGTGCCAGCAGCTCCCAGGGTGGTGTTGGACTAGCGGGAACTGAGCAGTTCTTC.

This clone appeared once. In DNA, the CDR3 is TGTGCCAGCAGCCCCTCCCCGACCGGGGAGCTGTTTTTT. It is translated as CASSPSPTGELFF. The chain recombines TRBV7-3 with TRBJ2-2; the D is unclear. V was pared by 5 bases and J by 5 bases, with 9 bases between. This CDR3 spans 13 amino acids. The germline CDR1 and CDR2 sequences are SGHTA and FQGTGA.

The chain employs TRBV30 and TRBJ1-6, with D possibly being TRBD1 (5 bases). This CDR3 spans 14 amino acids. Trimming shortened V by 0 bases and J by 6 bases, and 9 bases separated the two germline ends. CDR1 GTSNPN and CDR2 SVGIG come from the germline V gene (reference sequence). This CDR3 reads CAWSVVGRNSPLHF. CDR3 sequence (DNA): TGTGCCTGGAGTGTGGTGGGGCGTAATTCACCCCTCCACTTT.

The chain carries TRBV5-8 and TRBJ1-1; 8 bases map to TRBD1. The CDR3 is made up of 13 amino acids. From germline, CDR1 is SGHTS and CDR2 YDEGEE. The V gene end was trimmed by 5 bases and the J gene end by 9 bases; junction bases not matched to a gene: 9. CDR3 sequence (DNA): TGTGCCAGCAGATTGACAGGGGTTGCGAAAGCTTTCTTT. It translates to CASRLTGVAKAFF.

The chain employs TRBV6-5 and TRBJ1-4; 7 bases map to TRBD1. V shed 2 bases and J 5 bases; nucleotides not matched to a gene: 5. Germline CDR1 reads MNHEY; CDR2 reads SVGAGI. CDR3 size: 15 residues. The CDR3 loop is CASSYRTGRNEKLFF. The CDR3 bases are TGTGCCAGCAGTTACCGGACAGGTAGAAATGAAAAACTGTTTTTT.

The chain uses TRBV19 and TRBJ1-2; possible D gene TRBD1, 5 bases. Germline CDR1 is LNHDA and CDR2 is SQIVND (reference sequence). The CDR3 runs 12 residues. V lost 6 bases, J lost 7 bases, and 12 bases lay in between. The CDR3 region is CASSPQGRGYTF. In nucleotides, the CDR3 is TGTGCCAGTAGCCCGCAGGGTCGTGGCTACACCTTC.

V usage is TRBV4-2 and J usage is TRBJ1-1; weak D call: TRBD1 (6 bases). Per germline, CDR1 LGHNA and CDR2 YNFKEQ. Trimming stripped 0 bases from V and 7 bases from J, with 12 bases between. CDR3 length: 14 amino acids. CDR3 DNA: TGTGCCAGCAGCCAAGAGTTCCCAGGGGTTGAAGCTTTCTTT. Protein product: CASSQEFPGVEAFF.

The V gene is TRBV9, the J gene TRBJ1-1, with D tentatively TRBD1 (5 bases). The CDR3 consists of 14 residues. CDR1 and CDR2 from the germline V gene are SGDLS and YYNGEE. Trimming cost V 4 bases and J 5 bases, with 15 bases left between them. The CDR3 reads CASSYQGLGTEAFF. DNA for the CDR3: TGTGCCAGCAGCTATCAGGGACTTGGGACTGAAGCTTTCTTT.

The chain uses TRBV24-1 and TRBJ2-1, with a possible D match to TRBD1 (5 bases). This CDR3 contains 13 residues. V lost 8 bases, J lost 5 bases, and 12 bases lay in between. Germline V gene sequence: CDR1 KGHDR, CDR2 SFDVKD. The CDR3 coding sequence is TGTGCCACCACAGGGATTTCCCACAATGAGCAGTTCTTC. Translating gives CATTGISHNEQFF.

This clone occurred once. The chain is built from TRBV21-1 and TRBJ2-1; the table names TRBD2, a call not compared with the DNA. TRBV21-1 is a pseudogene. This CDR3 has 17 amino acids. CDR3 in DNA: TGTGCCAGCAGCAAAGTGGGTGGGACTAGCGGTTACAATGAGCAGTTCTTC. This gives the protein CASSKVGGTSGYNEQFF.

This clone was counted between two and nine times. This sequence joins TRBV5-4 and TRBJ2-2; TRBD2 is a possible D gene (7 bases). Germline-derived CDR1 and CDR2 are SGHNT and YYREEE (reference sequence). V lost 4 bases to trimming and J lost 4 bases, with 17 bases between them. This CDR3 spans 16 amino acids. CDR3 amino acids: CASSHVGGRGTGELFF. The CDR3 DNA follows: TGTGCCAGCAGCCACGTCGGGGGGCGCGGCACCGGGGAGCTGTTTTTT.

V and J are TRBV6-5 and TRBJ2-3; 7 nucleotides match TRBD2. Germline V gene sequence: CDR1 MNHEY, CDR2 SVGAGI. The CDR3 is made up of 15 amino acids. V was clipped by 5 bases and J by 5 bases; unmatched bases: 10. The DNA for the CDR3 is TGTGCCAGCAGTAGACTAGCCGTGGGGGGAGATACGCAGTATTTT. It encodes CASSRLAVGGDTQYF.

The rearrangement links TRBV5-4 to TRBJ2-7, with 7 bases identical to TRBD2. There are 15 residues in the CDR3. The ends lost 0 bases at V and 2 bases at J; junction bases unmatched: 5. Germline V CDR1 and CDR2: SGHNT, YYREEE (reference sequence). The CDR3 region is CASSLGAGAPYEQYV. As DNA, the CDR3 is TGTGCCAGCAGCTTGGGGGCGGGAGCACCCTACGAGCAGTACGTC.

J is TRBJ2-5 and V is TRBV6-6; 8 positions match TRBD1. With V trimmed by 6 bases and J by 1 base, 10 bases remained unmatched. Germline V gene data show CDR1 as MNHNY and CDR2 as SVGAGI (reference sequence). The CDR3 totals 16 residues. CDR3 residues: CASSYSGGPLQETQYF. The CDR3 nucleotides read TGTGCCAGCAGCTATTCAGGGGGCCCCCTCCAAGAGACCCAGTACTTC.

V usage is TRBV29-1 and J usage is TRBJ2-1; 9 bases are shared with TRBD1. Germline CDR1 is SQVTM and CDR2 is ANQGSEA. Trimming took 5 bases from V and 4 from J; bases not matched to a gene: 6. This CDR3 is 14 amino acids long. The CDR3 here is CSVRGTGIYNEQFF. The CDR3 DNA reads TGCAGCGTTCGGGGGACAGGGATTTACAATGAGCAGTTCTTC.

Written as DNA, the CDR3 is TGTGCCAGCAGCTTAGTCCCTCAGGGGGCTTATGGAAACACCATATATTTT. Translated, it gives CASSLVPQGAYGNTIYF. The chain joins TRBV7-2 to TRBJ1-3, with TRBD1 matching over 8 bases. The CDR3 has 17 residues. Trimming took 1 base from V and 3 from J; bases not matched to a gene: 8. Germline CDR1 SGHTA, CDR2 FQGNSA.

V usage is TRBV6-4 and J usage is TRBJ1-6, with a possible D match to TRBD1 (6 bases). V was cut by 6 bases and J by 10 bases, with 16 bases left in between. Germline V gene sequence: CDR1 MRHNA, CDR2 SNTAGT. This CDR3 is built from 14 residues. This CDR3 is CASSHGTSSSPLHF. The CDR3 nucleotides read TGTGCCAGCAGCCACGGGACATCCAGCTCACCCCTCCACTTT.

A single count supports this clone. The chain links TRBV14 to TRBJ2-6, with D perhaps matching TRBD2 (5 bases). Per germline, CDR1 SGHDN and CDR2 FVKESK. The CDR3 is made up of 17 amino acids. V shed 4 bases and J shed 4 bases, with 17 bases lying between them. The CDR3 DNA reads TGTGCCAGCAGCCCGCAGAGCCTCCGGGGAGGGGCCAACGTCCTGACTTTC. This translates into CASSPQSLRGGANVLTF.

The V gene is TRBV7-9, the J gene TRBJ1-1; 10 bases agree with TRBD1. Germline CDR1 is SEHNR and CDR2 is FQNEAQ (reference sequence). The CDR3 has 13 residues. Trimming took 5 bases from V and 11 from J; bases not matched to a gene: 8. CDR3 amino acids: CASSPGQGERAFF. CDR3 coding DNA: TGTGCCAGCAGCCCCGGACAGGGGGAAAGGGCTTTCTTT. Full variable domain (outside the CDR3, taken from reference TRBV7-9 and TRBJ1-1): DTGVSQNPRHKITKRGQNVTFRCDPISEHNRLYWYRQTLGQGPEFLTYFQNEAQLEKSRLLSDRFSAERPKGSFSTLEIQRTEQGDSAMYLCASSPGQGERAFFGQGTRLTVV.

This clone was counted once. The chain recombines TRBV19 with TRBJ2-3, with TRBD2 matching over 7 bases. Losses at the gene ends were 10 bases for V and 2 bases for J; bases not matched to a gene: 12. CDR1 is LNHDA and CDR2 is SQIVND in the germline V gene (reference sequence). The CDR3 totals 15 residues. In DNA form, the CDR3 reads TGTGCCACTAAACCTGGCGGGAGTACCACAGATACGCAGTATTTT. Translated, it gives CATKPGGSTTDTQYF.

This clone showed up just once. The V and J genes are TRBV6-5 and TRBJ1-2; 10 bases map to TRBD1. Germline CDR1 is MNHEY and CDR2 is SVGAGI. Trimming removed 8 bases from V and 3 bases from J; junction bases left unmatched: 3. The CDR3 has 13 residues. The CDR3 DNA reads TGTGCCAGCTCCGACAGGGGGCACTATGGCTACACCTTC. Translation: CASSDRGHYGYTF.